The 31 T cell receptor beta chains listed next were all sequenced from one sample in a study of CD4 T cells in relation to SARS-CoV-2 and coronaviruses (dated by TCRdb to about 2021). Receptor amplification or capture employed the immunoSEQ multiplex PCR assay. The table comes from immuneACCESS by way of TCRdb, which keeps in-frame sequences with V and J called. Part of the clones is missing from these tables; in studies checked, under half for an unresolved V gene and the rest for unknown reasons. Counted in this sample were about 43,000 clones; about four fifths of them appeared once. Around 1.4% of the sample is held by the ten biggest clonotypes. These receptors' targets are unknown. Sequencing used naive CD4+ T cells from PBMCs, cultured in vitro. The cell subset or site label here, explained by the study, means: naive CD4+ T cells isolated by negative enrichment. All receptors derive from an adult with COVID-19.

The J gene is TRBJ2-7, the V gene TRBV7-2, with TRBD2 matching over 11 bases. Germline trimming cut 1 base from V and 7 bases from J; bases unmatched to any gene: 6. Germline V gene data show CDR1 as SGHTA and CDR2 as FQGNSA. The CDR3 has 15 residues. The CDR3 spells CASSLEGTSGREQYF. The CDR3 DNA sequence: TGTGCCAGCAGCTTAGAGGGGACTAGCGGTAGGGAGCAGTACTTC.

The chain joins TRBV19 to TRBJ1-5; D is unresolved. Germline V CDR1 and CDR2: LNHDA, SQIVND (reference sequence). The V end lost 10 bases, the J end lost 4 bases, and 11 bases lay between the germline ends. CDR3 length: 12 amino acids. The DNA of the CDR3 is TGTGCCACCGCCGGCGGTAATCAGCCCCAGCATTTT. Amino acid sequence: CATAGGNQPQHF.

The chain is built from TRBV7-2 and TRBJ2-3; 8 bases match TRBD2. CDR3 length: 17 residues. Trimming took 5 bases from V and 2 from J; bases not matched to a gene: 12. Germline assignment: CDR1 SGHTA and CDR2 FQGNSA. The CDR3 protein is CASSPWTKRETTDTQYF. The DNA of the CDR3 is TGTGCCAGCAGCCCTTGGACTAAGCGGGAGACCACAGATACGCAGTATTTT.

The gene calls are TRBV28 and TRBJ2-7, with D hard to call. The V gene's germline CDR1 is MDHEN and CDR2 SYDVKM. V was pared by 4 bases and J by 9 bases, with 19 bases between. The CDR3 totals 14 residues. CDR3 in amino acids: CASSSLLSPDGQYF. The CDR3 coding sequence is TGTGCCAGCAGTTCCCTCCTCTCGCCGGACGGGCAGTACTTC.

The V and J genes are TRBV27 and TRBJ1-3; D is possibly TRBD1 (6 bases). The CDR3 runs to 15 residues. The germline gives CDR1 MNHEY, CDR2 SMNVEV (reference sequence). The V gene lost 2 bases and the J gene lost 2 bases, with 10 bases spanning the gap. The chain's CDR3 is CASSLQGSPGNTIYF. The DNA for the CDR3 is TGTGCCAGCAGTTTACAGGGGAGCCCTGGAAACACCATATATTTT.

This chain connects TRBV2 to TRBJ1-4; maybe TRBD1 (6 bases). CDR1 is SNHLY, CDR2 FYNNEI, per germline. There are 15 residues in the CDR3. Deletions cut 6 bases from V and 2 bases from J, with 13 bases between. DNA for the CDR3: TGTGCCAGCAGGCAACGACAGGTTACTAATGAAAAACTGTTTTTT. Protein: CASRQRQVTNEKLFF.

The gene calls are TRBV28 and TRBJ2-5, with D tentatively TRBD2 (6 bases). In germline, CDR1 is MDHEN, CDR2 SYDVKM. This CDR3 comprises 12 residues. V was shortened by 6 bases and J by 7 bases, with 12 bases between the two germline ends. As DNA, the CDR3 is TGTGCCAGCAGGATTGGGGGAGGGACCCAGTACTTC. This encodes CASRIGGGTQYF. Filled out from reference TRBV28 and TRBJ2-5, the complete variable domain reads DVKVTQSSRYLVKRTGEKVFLECVQDMDHENMFWYRQDPGLGLRLIYFSYDVKMKEKGDIPEGYSVSREKKERFSLILESASTNQTSMYLCASRIGGGTQYFGPGTRLLVL.

The CDR3 loop reads CATSRETGGGYTF. CDR3 nucleotides: TGTGCCACCAGCAGAGAGACAGGGGGCGGCTACACCTTC. The chain carries TRBV15 and TRBJ1-2, with 10 positions matching TRBD1. The CDR3 sequence is 13 residues long. V shed 0 bases and J 8 bases; nucleotides not matched to a gene: 0. Germline-derived CDR1 and CDR2 are LNHNV and YYDKDF (reference sequence).

This rearrangement joins TRBV2 to TRBJ2-5; no firm D call. The CDR3 extends over 15 amino acids. Between the trimmed V and J ends, which lost 5 bases and 5 bases, there was a span of 18 bases. The germline V gene encodes CDR1 SNHLY and CDR2 FYNNEI. In nucleotides, the CDR3 is TGTGCCAGCAGTTCCCGTGCGGCCCACGGGGAGACCCAGTACTTC. Its translation is CASSSRAAHGETQYF.

The J gene is TRBJ2-1, the V gene TRBV6-6; the D gene could be TRBD1 or TRBD2 (5 bases each). V was shortened by 0 bases and J by 10 bases, with 7 bases between the two germline ends. This CDR3 contains 12 residues. The germline CDR1 and CDR2 sequences are MNHNY and SVGAGI (reference sequence). Here the CDR3 reads CASSYSGVEQFF. CDR3 nucleotide sequence: TGTGCCAGCAGTTACTCGGGGGTGGAGCAGTTCTTC.

This clone has a handful of counts. The rearrangement links TRBV6-5 to TRBJ2-2, with D uncertain. CDR3 length: 15 residues. Looked up from germline, CDR1 is MNHEY and CDR2 is SVGAGI. V was pared by 6 bases and J by 0 bases, with 11 bases between. CDR3 region: CASSLTRANTGELFF. In DNA form, the CDR3 reads TGTGCCAGCAGCCTCACACGAGCGAACACCGGGGAGCTGTTTTTT.

CDR3 protein: CASSEASNQPQHF. The CDR3 DNA is TGTGCCAGCAGTGAAGCCAGCAATCAGCCCCAGCATTTT. This chain links TRBV2 with TRBJ1-5; D unclear. With 0 bases removed from V and 1 base from J, the gap between germline ends came to 1 base. The CDR3 sequence is 13 residues long. CDR1 and CDR2 (germline): SNHLY, FYNNEI.

For the CDR3, the DNA is TGCAGTGCTAGTGTGGGGCTAGCCCAAGAGACCCAGTACTTC. It translates to CSASVGLAQETQYF. The chain has TRBV20-1 and TRBJ2-5; the D call may be TRBD1 or TRBD2 (5 bases each). V was trimmed by 3 bases and J by 1 base, leaving 12 bases between them. The CDR3 loop spans 14 amino acids. Per germline, CDR1 DFQATT and CDR2 SNEGSKA (reference sequence).

In its sample, this clone was seen once. The CDR3 DNA follows: TGTGCCAGCAGCGCACAGGGATGGTACCAAGAGACCCAGTACTTC. Translated: CASSAQGWYQETQYF. The chain joins TRBV9 to TRBJ2-5; TRBD1 is a possible D gene (6 bases). Trimming removed 3 bases from V and 0 bases from J, with 12 bases in between. The length of the CDR3 is 15 residues. Germline CDR1 and CDR2: SGDLS and YYNGEE.

V gene TRBV5-1 combines with J gene TRBJ2-6, with 7 bases that match TRBD1. V was pared by 6 bases and J by 0 bases, with 3 bases of the junction left unmatched. This CDR3 spans 15 amino acids. From germline, CDR1 is SGHRS and CDR2 YFSETQ. The CDR3 region has the DNA TGCGCCAGCAACTCAGGGGGCTCTGGGGCCAACGTCCTGACTTTC. The encoded protein is CASNSGGSGANVLTF.

The rearrangement joins TRBV10-1 to TRBJ2-1; D could derive from TRBD1 or TRBD2 (5 bases each). The CDR3 loop spans 14 amino acids. CDR1 WNHNN and CDR2 SYGVQD come from the germline V gene (reference sequence). Trimming removed 5 bases at V and 3 bases at J, with 11 bases between. Here the CDR3 reads CASSPGRRYNEQFF. CDR3 in DNA: TGCGCCAGCAGTCCGGGACGCCGCTACAATGAGCAGTTCTTC.

CDR3: CASSLRADYEQYF. CDR3 nucleotide sequence: TGTGCCAGCAGCTTACGGGCAGACTACGAGCAGTACTTC. This rearrangement joins TRBV13 to TRBJ2-7; D not certain. In germline, CDR1 is PRHDT, CDR2 FYEKMQ (reference sequence). V was pared by 2 bases and J by 3 bases, with 8 bases between. The CDR3 is made up of 13 amino acids.

The chain has TRBV6-2 or TRBV6-3 and TRBJ2-7; 9 nucleotides match TRBD1. This CDR3 has 15 amino acids. CDR1 MNHEY and CDR2 SVGEGT come from the germline V gene. The J segment lost 2 bases and the V segment lost 6 bases, leaving 8 bases of the junction unmatched. CDR3 nucleotides: TGTGCCAGCAGCGCCCGCGGGACAGGGCCCTACGAGCAGTACTTC. It codes for CASSARGTGPYEQYF.

The gene calls are TRBV19 and TRBJ2-1; D remains unclear. From germline, CDR1 is LNHDA and CDR2 SQIVND (reference sequence). Trimming cost V 1 base and J 9 bases, with 4 bases left between them. CDR3 length: 11 amino acids. CDR3 DNA: TGTGCCAGTAGTATAGCCGGTGAGCAGTTCTTC. Translated: CASSIAGEQFF.

This clone was detected once. This chain joins TRBV10-2 and TRBJ2-5; possible D gene TRBD1, 6 bases. The germline V gene has CDR1 WSHSY and CDR2 SAAADI. V gave up 4 bases and J gave up 1 base, with 16 bases separating them. CDR3 length equals 16 residues. The CDR3 sequence: CASSVGQGFSQETQYF. In DNA, the CDR3 is TGCGCCAGCAGTGTCGGGCAGGGGTTCTCCCAAGAGACCCAGTACTTC.

This chain uses TRBV20-1 with TRBJ2-3; the D gene is possibly TRBD2 (5 bases). Trimming took 3 bases from V and 4 from J, leaving 23 bases between them. CDR1 is DFQATT, CDR2 SNEGSKA, per germline (reference sequence). There are 17 residues in the CDR3. Written as DNA, the CDR3 is TGCAGTGCTAGTCGGCAAATCGTACTAGAGAGGGCAGATACGCAGTATTTT. Residues: CSASRQIVLERADTQYF.

This clone was detected once. The chain combines TRBV2 with TRBJ2-7, with D possibly being TRBD2 (6 bases). CDR1 and CDR2 from the germline V gene are SNHLY and FYNNEI. The CDR3 has 13 residues. V was cut by 7 bases and J by 9 bases, with 19 bases left in between. The CDR3 DNA reads TGTGCCAGCAAGACGGGAGTGAGCATGGTGCAGTACTTC. It translates to CASKTGVSMVQYF.

This sequence joins TRBV7-2 and TRBJ2-7, with D perhaps matching TRBD1 (6 bases). Per the germline V gene, CDR1 is SGHTA and CDR2 is FQGNSA. Trimming shortened V by 4 bases and J by 2 bases, and 18 bases separated the two germline ends. The CDR3 has 16 residues. CDR3 protein: CASSSLGAGDTYEQYF. The CDR3 DNA reads as TGTGCCAGCAGCTCGCTAGGGGCAGGGGATACCTACGAGCAGTACTTC.

The rearrangement links TRBV28 to TRBJ2-1; 8 bases are a match to TRBD1. This CDR3 spans 13 amino acids. V lost 6 bases to trimming and J lost 12 bases; unmatched junction nucleotides: 10. From germline, CDR1 is MDHEN and CDR2 SYDVKM. The DNA of the CDR3 is TGTGCCAGCAGCCCCGACAGGGGATCGGCGCAGTTCTTC. Its protein product is CASSPDRGSAQFF.

V usage is TRBV4-2 and J usage is TRBJ2-1, with 12 positions matching TRBD2. Germline lookup yields CDR1 LGHNA and CDR2 YNFKEQ. The CDR3 contains 14 residues. The ends lost 4 bases at V and 8 bases at J; junction bases unmatched: 3. The CDR3 loop reads CASSRGLAGDEQFF. CDR3 sequence (DNA): TGTGCCAGCAGCCGGGGACTAGCGGGCGATGAGCAGTTCTTC.

This chain's CDR3 is CASSPRQGRRPGANVLTF. CDR3 nucleotide sequence: TGTGCCAGTAGTCCGCGACAGGGGCGGCGTCCTGGGGCCAACGTCCTGACTTTC. This sequence joins TRBV19 and TRBJ2-6; 8 nucleotides agree with TRBD1. J gave up 2 bases and V 5 bases, and 11 bases lay outside the gene matches. The germline CDR1 and CDR2 sequences are LNHDA and SQIVND (reference sequence). The CDR3 extends over 18 amino acids.

The sample holds one count of this clone. The V call is TRBV18, the J call TRBJ2-5; TRBD2 aligns across 12 bases. V was pared by 5 bases and J by 5 bases, with 9 bases of the junction left unmatched. The germline V gene has CDR1 KGHSH and CDR2 LQKENI. This CDR3 region has 16 residues. The CDR3 loop reads CASSTLAGGPGETQYF. The CDR3 DNA follows: TGTGCCAGCTCAACTCTAGCGGGAGGGCCTGGGGAGACCCAGTACTTC.

The V and J genes are TRBV9 and TRBJ2-7, with 13 bases lining up with TRBD2. V lost 0 bases to trimming and J lost 6 bases; unmatched junction nucleotides: 6. The CDR3 sequence is 16 residues long. The V gene's germline CDR1 is SGDLS and CDR2 YYNGEE. The CDR3 loop reads CASSVDEGLAGVEQYF. CDR3 DNA sequence: TGTGCCAGCAGCGTAGACGAAGGACTAGCGGGAGTCGAGCAGTACTTC.

This rearrangement joins TRBV5-4 to TRBJ1-6, with D possibly being TRBD1 (5 bases). The CDR3 contains 13 residues. V lost 1 base to trimming and J lost 10 bases, with 9 bases between them. Germline lookup yields CDR1 SGHNT and CDR2 YYREEE (reference sequence). The CDR3 spells CASSLQGESPLHF. CDR3 sequence (DNA): TGTGCCAGCAGCTTGCAGGGCGAATCACCCCTCCACTTT.

This clone came up once. At one boundary the junction diverges from the germline segment, which might be a read error. Here the CDR3 reads CASSSLLSGLVTF. DNA of the CDR3: TGTGCCAGCAGTTCCCTTCTTTCGGGCCTCGTCACCTTC. This chain joins TRBV28 and TRBJ2-7; D gene uncertain. Germline loops: CDR1 MDHEN, CDR2 SYDVKM. The CDR3 runs 13 residues.

Comments on this clone: A read error may produce the germline difference seen at one junction end. V is TRBV18 and J is TRBJ2-1; no firm D call. Germline-derived CDR1 and CDR2 are KGHSH and LQKENI. The CDR3 length is 13 residues. The CDR3 DNA reads as TGTGCCAACTCACCATCGATCTACAATGAGCAGTTCTTC. Protein sequence: CANSPSIYNEQFF.